This TCR beta chain was identified in a study of T-cell reconstitution after alpha-beta-depleted transplantation in children. Study-level findings and limits: There were reportedly several hundred expanded graft clones from which alpha-beta T cells came about two months after transplant. Some patients showed high day-60 TCRbeta diversity, which derived from surviving recipient T cells and thymic progenitors. T-cell numbers and diversity, one year after transplant, stemmed largely from T cells that were newly produced.

This clonotype has at least ten counts. What it recognizes is unknown. A TCRbeta library incorporating unique molecular identifiers was prepared. From the PCR reads, TCRdb called clonotypes with MiXCR, one entry per CDR3 protein. There are about 19,000 distinct CDR3 sequences in the sample; 10% to 15% occur only once, and around 38% lies in the top ten. CDR1 SGHRS and CDR2 YFSETQ come from the germline V gene. The CDR3 length is 13 residues. Trimming left V 4 bases short and J 3 bases short, with 10 bases between. The J gene is TRBJ1-2, the V gene TRBV5-1; weak D call: TRBD1 (5 bases). This receptor was identified in a female patient aged 2-15 years who had a stem cell transplant for congenital amegakaryocytic thrombocytopenia, so the T cells may come from the graft donor. This specimen consisted of PBMCs, mostly from graft donor cells, obtained 60 days after TCRalphabeta/CD19-depleted stem cell transplant. In nucleotides, the CDR3 is TGCGCCAGCAGCCGGGCGGGGGACTATGGCTACACCTTC. Amino acids: CASSRAGDYGYTF.